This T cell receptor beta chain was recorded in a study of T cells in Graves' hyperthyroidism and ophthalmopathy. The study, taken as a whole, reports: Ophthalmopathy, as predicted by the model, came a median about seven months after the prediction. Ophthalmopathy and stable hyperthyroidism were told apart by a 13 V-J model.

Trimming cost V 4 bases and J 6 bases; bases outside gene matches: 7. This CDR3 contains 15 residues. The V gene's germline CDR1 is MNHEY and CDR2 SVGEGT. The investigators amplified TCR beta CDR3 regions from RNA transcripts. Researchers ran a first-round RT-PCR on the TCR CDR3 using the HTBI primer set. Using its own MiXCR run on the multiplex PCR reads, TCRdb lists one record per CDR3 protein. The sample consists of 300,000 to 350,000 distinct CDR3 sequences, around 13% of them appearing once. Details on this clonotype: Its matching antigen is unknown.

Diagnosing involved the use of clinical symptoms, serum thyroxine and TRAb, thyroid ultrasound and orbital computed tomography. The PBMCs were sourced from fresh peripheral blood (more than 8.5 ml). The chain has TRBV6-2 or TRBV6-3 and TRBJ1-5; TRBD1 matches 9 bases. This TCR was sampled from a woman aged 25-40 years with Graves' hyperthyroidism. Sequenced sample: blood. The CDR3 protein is CASSSRQGVTQPQHF. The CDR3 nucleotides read TGTGCCAGCAGTTCGAGACAGGGGGTGACTCAGCCCCAGCATTTT.